This T cell receptor beta chain stems from a study of shared clonotypes between healthy human individuals. General study results and limits: Around 4.9% of naive CD4 clonotypes were shared across four donors.

Regarding this clone: Its antigen is undetermined.

It was CD45RO-negative cells, positively selected for CCR7, that made up naive CD8 cells, with terminally differentiated effector memory CD45RA+ cells excluded. Libraries were prepared by immunoSEQ multiplex PCR; TCRdb keeps only in-frame clonotypes and omits some of them. Of about 2 million clones listed, less than 95% were seen once; the top ten hold 0.95% to 1.5%. The CDR3 totals 17 residues. CDR1 is SGDLS and CDR2 is YYNGEE in the germline V gene. The germline V and J ends were trimmed by 0 bases and 3 bases, with 18 bases remaining between them. This rearrangement joins TRBV9 to TRBJ1-2; a possible D gene is TRBD1 (5 bases). The sequencing sample was made of naive CD8+ T cells sorted from blood. The receptor's source is a man younger than 35 in good health. The CDR3 region has the DNA TGTGCCAGCAGCGTAGCGGTTCGGGGGACCACCGACTATGGCTACACCTTC. As protein: CASSVAVRGTTDYGYTF. Full variable domain (outside the CDR3, taken from reference TRBV9 and TRBJ1-2): DSGVTQTPKHLITATGQRVTLRCSPRSGDLSVYWYQQSLDQGLQFLIQYYNGEERAKGNILERFSAQQFPDLHSELNLSSLELGDSALYFCASSVAVRGTTDYGYTFGSGTRLTVV.